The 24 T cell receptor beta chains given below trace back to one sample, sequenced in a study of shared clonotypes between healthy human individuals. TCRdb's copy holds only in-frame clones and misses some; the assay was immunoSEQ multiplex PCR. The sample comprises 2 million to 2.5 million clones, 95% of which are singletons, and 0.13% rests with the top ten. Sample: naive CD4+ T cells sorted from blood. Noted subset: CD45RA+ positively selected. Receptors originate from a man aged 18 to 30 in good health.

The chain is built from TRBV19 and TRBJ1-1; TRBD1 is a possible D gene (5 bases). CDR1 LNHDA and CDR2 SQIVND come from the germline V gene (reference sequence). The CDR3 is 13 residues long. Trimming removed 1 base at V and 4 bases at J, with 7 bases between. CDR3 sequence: CASSIGGGTEAFF. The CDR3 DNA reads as TGTGCCAGTAGTATAGGCGGGGGCACTGAAGCTTTCTTT.

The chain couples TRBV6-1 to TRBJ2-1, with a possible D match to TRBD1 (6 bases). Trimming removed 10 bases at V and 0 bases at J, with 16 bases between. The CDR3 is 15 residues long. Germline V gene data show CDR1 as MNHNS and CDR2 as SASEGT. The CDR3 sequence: CATGGRTASYNEQFF. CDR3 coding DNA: TGTGCCACCGGTGGAAGGACAGCCTCCTACAATGAGCAGTTCTTC.

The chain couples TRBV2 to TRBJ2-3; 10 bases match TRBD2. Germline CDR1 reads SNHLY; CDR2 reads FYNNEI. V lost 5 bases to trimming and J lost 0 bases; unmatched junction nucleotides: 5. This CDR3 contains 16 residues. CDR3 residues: CASSTTSGPSTDTQYF. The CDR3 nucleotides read TGTGCCAGCAGTACGACTAGCGGGCCGAGCACAGATACGCAGTATTTT.

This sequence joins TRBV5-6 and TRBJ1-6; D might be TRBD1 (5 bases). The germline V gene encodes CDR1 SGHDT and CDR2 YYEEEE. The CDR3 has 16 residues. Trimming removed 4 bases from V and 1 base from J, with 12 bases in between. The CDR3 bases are TGTGCCAGCAGCCCGGGACTTGATTCCTATAATTCACCCCTCCACTTT. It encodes CASSPGLDSYNSPLHF.

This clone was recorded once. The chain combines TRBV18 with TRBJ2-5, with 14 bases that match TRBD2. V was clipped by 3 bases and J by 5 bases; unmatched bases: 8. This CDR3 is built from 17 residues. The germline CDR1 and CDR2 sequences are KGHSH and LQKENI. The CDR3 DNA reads TGTGCCAGCTCACCGCGGGGGACTAGCGGGAGCAGGGAGACCCAGTACTTC. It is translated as CASSPRGTSGSRETQYF.

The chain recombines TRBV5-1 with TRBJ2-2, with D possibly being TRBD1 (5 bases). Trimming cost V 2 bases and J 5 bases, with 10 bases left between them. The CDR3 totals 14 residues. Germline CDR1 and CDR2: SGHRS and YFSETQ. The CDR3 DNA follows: TGCGCCAGCAGCTTTGTGGGGCTGACCGGGGAGCTGTTTTTT. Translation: CASSFVGLTGELFF.

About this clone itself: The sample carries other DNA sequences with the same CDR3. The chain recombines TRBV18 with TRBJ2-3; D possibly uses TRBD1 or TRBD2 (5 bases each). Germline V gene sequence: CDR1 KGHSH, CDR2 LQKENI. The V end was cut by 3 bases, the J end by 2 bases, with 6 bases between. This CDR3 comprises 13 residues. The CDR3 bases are TGTGCCAGCTCACCCGGGGCCACAGATACGCAGTATTTT. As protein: CASSPGATDTQYF.

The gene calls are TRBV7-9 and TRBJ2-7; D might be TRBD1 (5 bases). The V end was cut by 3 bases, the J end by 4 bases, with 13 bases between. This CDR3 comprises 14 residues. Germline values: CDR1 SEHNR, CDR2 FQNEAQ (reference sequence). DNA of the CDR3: TGTGCCAGCAGCTTTGACAGCGCAAATTACGAGCAGTACTTC. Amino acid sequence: CASSFDSANYEQYF.

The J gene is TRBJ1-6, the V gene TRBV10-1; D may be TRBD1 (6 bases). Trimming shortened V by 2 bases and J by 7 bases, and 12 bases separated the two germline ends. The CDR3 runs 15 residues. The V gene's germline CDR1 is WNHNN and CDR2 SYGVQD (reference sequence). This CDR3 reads CASSEGSGVNSPLHF. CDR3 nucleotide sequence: TGCGCCAGCAGTGAGGGGTCAGGGGTGAATTCACCCCTCCACTTT.

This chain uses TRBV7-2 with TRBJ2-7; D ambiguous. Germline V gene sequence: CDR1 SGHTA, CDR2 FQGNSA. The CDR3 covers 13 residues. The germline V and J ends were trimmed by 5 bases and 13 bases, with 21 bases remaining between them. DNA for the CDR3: TGTGCCAGCAGCCCGCTCCCCTCCAGCCAAACTTACTTC. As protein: CASSPLPSSQTYF. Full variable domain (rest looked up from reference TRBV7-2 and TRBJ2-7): GAGVSQSPSNKVTEKGKDVELRCDPISGHTALYWYRQSLGQGLEFLIYFQGNSAPDKSGLPSDRFSAERTGGSVSTLTIQRTQQEDSAVYLCASSPLPSSQTYFGPGTRLTVT.

The CDR3 DNA reads as TGTGCCAGCAGCGTAATAACTAGCCACACCATGAACACTGAAGCTTTCTTT. Residues: CASSVITSHTMNTEAFF. The chain is built from TRBV9 and TRBJ1-1; D remains ambiguous. This CDR3 is 17 amino acids long. V lost 1 base and J lost 0, with 16 bases in between. Germline CDR1 is SGDLS and CDR2 is YYNGEE.

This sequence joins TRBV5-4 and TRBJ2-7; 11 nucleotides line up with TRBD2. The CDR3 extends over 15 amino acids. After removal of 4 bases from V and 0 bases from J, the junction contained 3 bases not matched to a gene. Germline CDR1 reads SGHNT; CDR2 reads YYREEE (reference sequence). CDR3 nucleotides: TGTGCCAGCAGCCCTCTAGCGGGAGGCTCCTACGAGCAGTACTTC. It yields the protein CASSPLAGGSYEQYF.

CDR3 sequence reads: CASSPRQGNTEAFF. DNA of the CDR3: TGCGCCAGCAGCCCCCGACAGGGAAACACTGAAGCTTTCTTT. V is TRBV4-1 and J is TRBJ1-1, with TRBD1 matching over 7 bases. Germline CDR1 MGHRA, CDR2 YSYEKL. The CDR3 covers 14 residues. The trim removed 4 bases at V and 2 bases at J, leaving 4 bases unmatched.

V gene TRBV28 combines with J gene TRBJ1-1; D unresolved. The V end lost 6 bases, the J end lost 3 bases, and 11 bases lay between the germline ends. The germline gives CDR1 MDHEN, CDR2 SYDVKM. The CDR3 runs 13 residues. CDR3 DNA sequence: TGTGCCAGCAGGATGGGGTGGGACACTGAAGCTTTCTTT. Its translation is CASRMGWDTEAFF.

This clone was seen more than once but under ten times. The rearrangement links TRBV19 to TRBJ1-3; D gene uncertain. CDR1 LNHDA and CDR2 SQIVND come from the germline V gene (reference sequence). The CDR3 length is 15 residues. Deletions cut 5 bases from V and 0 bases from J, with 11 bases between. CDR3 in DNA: TGTGCCAGTAGTGCGAGGAGGGTCTCTGGAAACACCATATATTTT. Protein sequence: CASSARRVSGNTIYF. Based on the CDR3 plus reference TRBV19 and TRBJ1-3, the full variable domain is DGGITQSPKYLFRKEGQNVTLSCEQNLNHDAMYWYRQDPGQGLRLIYYSQIVNDFQKGDIAEGYSVSREKKESFPLTVTSAQKNPTAFYLCASSARRVSGNTIYFGEGSWLTVV.

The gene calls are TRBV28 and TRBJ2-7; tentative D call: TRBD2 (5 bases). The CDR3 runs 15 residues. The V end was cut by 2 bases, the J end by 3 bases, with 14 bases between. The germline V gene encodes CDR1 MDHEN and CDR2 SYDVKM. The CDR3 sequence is CASSLRGAPDYEQYF. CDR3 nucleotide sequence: TGTGCCAGCAGTTTACGGGGAGCCCCAGACTACGAGCAGTACTTC.

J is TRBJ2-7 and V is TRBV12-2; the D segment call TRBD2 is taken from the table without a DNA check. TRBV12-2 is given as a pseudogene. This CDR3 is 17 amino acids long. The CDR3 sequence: CASRSSALAGAMNEQYF. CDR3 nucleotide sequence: TGTGCAAGTCGCTCAAGCGCGCTAGCGGGAGCCATGAACGAGCAGTACTTC.

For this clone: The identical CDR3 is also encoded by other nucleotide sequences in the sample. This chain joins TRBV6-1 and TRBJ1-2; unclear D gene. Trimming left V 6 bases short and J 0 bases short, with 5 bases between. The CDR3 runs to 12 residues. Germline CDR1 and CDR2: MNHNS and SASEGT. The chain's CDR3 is CASRAANYGYTF. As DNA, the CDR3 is TGTGCCAGCAGAGCCGCTAACTATGGCTACACCTTC.

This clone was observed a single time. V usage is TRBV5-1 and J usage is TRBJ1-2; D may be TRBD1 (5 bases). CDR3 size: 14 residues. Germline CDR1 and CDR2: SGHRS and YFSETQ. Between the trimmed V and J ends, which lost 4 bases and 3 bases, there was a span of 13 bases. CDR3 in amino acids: CASSPLSRDYGYTF. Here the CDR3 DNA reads TGCGCCAGCAGCCCCCTGAGCAGGGACTATGGCTACACCTTC.

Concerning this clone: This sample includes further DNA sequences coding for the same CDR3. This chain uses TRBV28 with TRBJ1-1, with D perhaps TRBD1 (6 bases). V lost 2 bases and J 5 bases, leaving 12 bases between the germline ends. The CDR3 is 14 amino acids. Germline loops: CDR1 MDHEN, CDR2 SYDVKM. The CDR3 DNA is TGTGCCAGCAGTTTAGGGGGGCCGGGTACTGAAGCTTTCTTT. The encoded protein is CASSLGGPGTEAFF.

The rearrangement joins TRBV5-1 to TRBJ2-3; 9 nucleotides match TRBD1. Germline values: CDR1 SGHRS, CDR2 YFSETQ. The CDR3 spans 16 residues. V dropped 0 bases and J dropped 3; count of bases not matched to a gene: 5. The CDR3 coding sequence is TGCGCCAGCAGCTTGGGAGGGACAGGGTCGACAGATACGCAGTATTTT. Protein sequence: CASSLGGTGSTDTQYF.

The CDR3 spells CASRLQSGRVSGNTIYF. CDR3 DNA: TGTGCCAGCAGACTACAGTCGGGACGAGTCTCTGGAAACACCATATATTTT. The chain combines TRBV12-1 with TRBJ1-3. TRBV12-1 is annotated as a pseudogene. CDR3 length equals 17 residues.

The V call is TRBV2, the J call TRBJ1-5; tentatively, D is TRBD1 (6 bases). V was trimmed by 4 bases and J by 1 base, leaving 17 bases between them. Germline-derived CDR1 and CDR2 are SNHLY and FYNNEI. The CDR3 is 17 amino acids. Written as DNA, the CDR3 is TGTGCCAGCAGTGGGCGGTGGGGGGGCGCAAGCAATCAGCCCCAGCATTTT. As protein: CASSGRWGGASNQPQHF.

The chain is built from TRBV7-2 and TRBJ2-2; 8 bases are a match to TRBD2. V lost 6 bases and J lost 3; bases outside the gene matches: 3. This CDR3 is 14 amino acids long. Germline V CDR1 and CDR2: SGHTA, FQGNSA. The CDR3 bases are TGTGCCAGCAGTCAGCGGGAGTACACCGGGGAGCTGTTTTTT. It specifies CASSQREYTGELFF.